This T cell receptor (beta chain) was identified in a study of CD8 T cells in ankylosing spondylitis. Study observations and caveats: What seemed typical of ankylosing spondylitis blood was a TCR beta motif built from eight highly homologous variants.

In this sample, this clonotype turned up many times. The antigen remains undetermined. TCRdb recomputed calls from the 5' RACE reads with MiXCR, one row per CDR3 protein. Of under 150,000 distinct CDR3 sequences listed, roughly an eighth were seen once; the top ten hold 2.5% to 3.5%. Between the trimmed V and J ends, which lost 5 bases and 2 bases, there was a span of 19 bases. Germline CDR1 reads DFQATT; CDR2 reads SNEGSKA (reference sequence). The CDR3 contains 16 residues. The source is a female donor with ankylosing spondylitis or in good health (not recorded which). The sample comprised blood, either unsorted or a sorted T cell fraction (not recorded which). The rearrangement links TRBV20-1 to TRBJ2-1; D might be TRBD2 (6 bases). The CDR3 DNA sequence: TGCAGTGCTGGAGGGAGTGGCGGGCAAGCCTACAATGAGCAGTTCTTC. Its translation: CSAGGSGGQAYNEQFF.